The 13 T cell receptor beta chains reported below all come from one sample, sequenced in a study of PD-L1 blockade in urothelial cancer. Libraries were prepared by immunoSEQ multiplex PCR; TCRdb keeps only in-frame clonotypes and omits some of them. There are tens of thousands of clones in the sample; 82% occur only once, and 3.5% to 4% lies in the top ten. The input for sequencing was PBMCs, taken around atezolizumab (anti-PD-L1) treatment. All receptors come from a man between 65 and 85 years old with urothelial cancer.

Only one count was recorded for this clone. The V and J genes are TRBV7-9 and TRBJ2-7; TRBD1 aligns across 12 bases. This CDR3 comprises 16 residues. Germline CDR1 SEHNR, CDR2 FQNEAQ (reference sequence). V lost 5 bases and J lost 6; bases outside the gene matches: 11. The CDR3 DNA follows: TGTGCCAGCAGCCGAGCGGCTGGGACAGGGGGCGTCGAGCAGTACTTC. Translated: CASSRAAGTGGVEQYF.

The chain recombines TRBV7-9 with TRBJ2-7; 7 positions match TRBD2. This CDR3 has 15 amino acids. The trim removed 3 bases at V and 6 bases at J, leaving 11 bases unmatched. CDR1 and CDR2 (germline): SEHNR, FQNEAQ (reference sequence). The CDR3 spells CASSFSGGGRGEQYF. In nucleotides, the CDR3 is TGTGCCAGCAGCTTCTCGGGAGGCGGGAGAGGCGAGCAGTACTTC.

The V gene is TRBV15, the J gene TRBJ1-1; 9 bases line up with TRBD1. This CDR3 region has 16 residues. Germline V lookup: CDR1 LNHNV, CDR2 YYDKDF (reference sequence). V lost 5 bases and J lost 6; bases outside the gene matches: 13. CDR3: CATSDGDRVTEAEAFF. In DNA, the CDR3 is TGTGCCACCAGCGACGGGGACAGGGTAACGGAGGCTGAAGCTTTCTTT.

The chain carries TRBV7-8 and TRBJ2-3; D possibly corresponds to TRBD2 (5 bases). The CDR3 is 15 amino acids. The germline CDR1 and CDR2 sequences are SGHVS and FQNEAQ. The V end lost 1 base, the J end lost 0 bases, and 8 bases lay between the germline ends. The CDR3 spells CASSLGGRSTDTQYF. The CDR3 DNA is TGTGCCAGCAGCTTAGGCGGGCGAAGCACAGATACGCAGTATTTT.

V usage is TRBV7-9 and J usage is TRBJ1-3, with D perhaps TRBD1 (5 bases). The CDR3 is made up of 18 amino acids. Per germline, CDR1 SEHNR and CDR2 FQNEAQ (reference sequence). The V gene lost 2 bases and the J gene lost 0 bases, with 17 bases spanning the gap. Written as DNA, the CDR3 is TGTGCCAGCAGCTTATATGGTCAGGGAGGAAGCTCTGGAAACACCATATATTTT. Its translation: CASSLYGQGGSSGNTIYF.

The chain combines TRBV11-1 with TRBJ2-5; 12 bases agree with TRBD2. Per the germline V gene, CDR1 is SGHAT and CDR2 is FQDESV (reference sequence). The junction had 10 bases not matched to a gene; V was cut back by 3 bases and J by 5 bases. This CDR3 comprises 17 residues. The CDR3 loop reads CASSFPLAGGPKETQYF. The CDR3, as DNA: TGTGCCAGCAGCTTCCCCCTAGCGGGAGGGCCGAAGGAGACCCAGTACTTC.

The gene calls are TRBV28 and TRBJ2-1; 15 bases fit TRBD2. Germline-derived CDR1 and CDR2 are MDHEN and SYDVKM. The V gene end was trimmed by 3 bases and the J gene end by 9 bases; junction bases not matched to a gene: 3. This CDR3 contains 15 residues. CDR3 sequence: CASSLGLAGGGEQFF. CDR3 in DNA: TGTGCCAGCAGTTTGGGACTAGCGGGAGGAGGTGAGCAGTTCTTC.

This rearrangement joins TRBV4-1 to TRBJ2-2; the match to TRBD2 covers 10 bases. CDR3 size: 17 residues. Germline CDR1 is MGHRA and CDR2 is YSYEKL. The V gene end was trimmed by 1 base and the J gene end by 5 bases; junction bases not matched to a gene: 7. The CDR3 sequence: CASSQASGGALTGELFF. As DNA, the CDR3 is TGCGCCAGCAGCCAAGCCAGCGGGGGGGCCTTAACCGGGGAGCTGTTTTTT.

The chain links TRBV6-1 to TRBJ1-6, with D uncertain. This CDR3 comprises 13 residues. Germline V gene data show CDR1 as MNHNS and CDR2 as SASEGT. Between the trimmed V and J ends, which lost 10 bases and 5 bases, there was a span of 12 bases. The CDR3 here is CATLTDNNSPLHF. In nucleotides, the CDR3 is TGTGCCACCCTCACAGATAATAATTCACCCCTCCACTTT.

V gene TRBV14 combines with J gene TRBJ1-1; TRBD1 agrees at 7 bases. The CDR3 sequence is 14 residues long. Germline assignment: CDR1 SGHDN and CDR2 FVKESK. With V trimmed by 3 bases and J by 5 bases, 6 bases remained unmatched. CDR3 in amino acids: CASSQAQGRTEAFF. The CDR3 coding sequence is TGTGCCAGCAGCCAGGCACAGGGGAGGACTGAAGCTTTCTTT.

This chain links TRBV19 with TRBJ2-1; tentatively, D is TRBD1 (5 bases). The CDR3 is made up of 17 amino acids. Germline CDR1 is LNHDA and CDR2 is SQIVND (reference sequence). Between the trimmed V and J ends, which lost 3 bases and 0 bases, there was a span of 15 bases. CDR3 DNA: TGTGCCAGTAGTATTGGAAGGGGCCGTCGCTCCTACAATGAGCAGTTCTTC. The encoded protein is CASSIGRGRRSYNEQFF.

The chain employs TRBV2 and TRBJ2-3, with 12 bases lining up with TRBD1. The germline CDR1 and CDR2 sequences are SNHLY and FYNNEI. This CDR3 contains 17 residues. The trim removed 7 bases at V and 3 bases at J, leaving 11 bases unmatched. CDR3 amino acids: CASTGQGAQSGTDTQYF. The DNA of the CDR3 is TGTGCCAGCACGGGACAGGGGGCGCAAAGTGGTACAGATACGCAGTATTTT. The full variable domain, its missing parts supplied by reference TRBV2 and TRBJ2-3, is EPEVTQTPSHQVTQMGQEVILRCVPISNHLYFYWYRQILGQKVEFLVSFYNNEISEKSEIFDDQFSVERPDGSNFTLKIRSTKLEDSAMYFCASTGQGAQSGTDTQYFGPGTRLTVL.

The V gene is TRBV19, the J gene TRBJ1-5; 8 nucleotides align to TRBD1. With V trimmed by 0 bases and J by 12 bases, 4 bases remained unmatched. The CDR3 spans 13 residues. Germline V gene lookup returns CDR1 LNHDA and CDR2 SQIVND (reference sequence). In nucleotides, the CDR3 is TGTGCCAGTAGTATAGACCGGGACAGGAACCAGCATTTT. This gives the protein CASSIDRDRNQHF.